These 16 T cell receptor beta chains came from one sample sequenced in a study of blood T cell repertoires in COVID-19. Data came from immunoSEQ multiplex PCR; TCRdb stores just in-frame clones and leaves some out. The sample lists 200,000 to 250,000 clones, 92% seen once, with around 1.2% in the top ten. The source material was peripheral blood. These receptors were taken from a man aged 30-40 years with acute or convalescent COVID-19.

The chain's CDR3 is CASSPYDSQNTGELFF. DNA of the CDR3: TGTGCCAGCAGCCCCTACGATAGCCAGAACACCGGGGAGCTGTTTTTT. This chain connects TRBV3-1 (or the pseudogene TRBV3-2) to TRBJ2-2; no reliable D call. Germline CDR1 reads LGHDT; CDR2 reads YNNKEL (reference sequence). CDR3 length: 16 amino acids. V was pared by 4 bases and J by 1 base, with 13 bases between.

CDR3 sequence (DNA): TGTGCCAGCAGTTTATTAGTAGCGGGAGTCCACAATGAGCAGTTCTTC. It is translated as CASSLLVAGVHNEQFF. The V gene is TRBV27, the J gene TRBJ2-1, with TRBD2 identical over 9 bases. V lost 1 base, J lost 5 bases, and 6 bases stayed unmatched. This CDR3 is 16 amino acids long. CDR1 MNHEY and CDR2 SMNVEV come from the germline V gene (reference sequence).

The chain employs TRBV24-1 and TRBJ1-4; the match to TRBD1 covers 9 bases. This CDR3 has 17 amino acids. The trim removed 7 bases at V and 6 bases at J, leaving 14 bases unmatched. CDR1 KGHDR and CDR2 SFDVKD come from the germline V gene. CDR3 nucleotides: TGTGCCACCAGGACAGGGGGTCATTCAGAGATTGATGAAAAACTGTTTTTT. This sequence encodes CATRTGGHSEIDEKLFF.

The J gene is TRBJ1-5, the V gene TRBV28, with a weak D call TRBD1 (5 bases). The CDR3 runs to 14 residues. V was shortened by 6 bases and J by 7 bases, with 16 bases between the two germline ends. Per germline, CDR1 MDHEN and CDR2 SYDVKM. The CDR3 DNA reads TGTGCCAGCAGCCGGGGGACCTCGAGCCAGCCCCAGCATTTT. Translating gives CASSRGTSSQPQHF.

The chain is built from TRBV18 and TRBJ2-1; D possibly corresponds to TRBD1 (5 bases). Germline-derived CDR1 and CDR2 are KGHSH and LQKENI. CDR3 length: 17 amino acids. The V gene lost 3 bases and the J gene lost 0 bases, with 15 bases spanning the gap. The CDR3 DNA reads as TGTGCCAGCTCACCCCTAGGCAGGGTCAGCTCCTACAATGAGCAGTTCTTC. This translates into CASSPLGRVSSYNEQFF.

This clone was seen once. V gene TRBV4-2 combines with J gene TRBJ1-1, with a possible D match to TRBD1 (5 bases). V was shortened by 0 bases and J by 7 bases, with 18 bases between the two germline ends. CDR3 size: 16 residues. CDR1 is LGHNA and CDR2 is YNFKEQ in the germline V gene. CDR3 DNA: TGTGCCAGCAGCCAAGAGAAGACACGGGGGGGGAATGAAGCTTTCTTT. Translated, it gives CASSQEKTRGGNEAFF.

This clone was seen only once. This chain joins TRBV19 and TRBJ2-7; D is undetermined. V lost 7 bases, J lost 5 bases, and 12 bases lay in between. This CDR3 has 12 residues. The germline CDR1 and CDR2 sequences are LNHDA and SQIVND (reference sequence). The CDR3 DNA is TGTGCCAGTAACTCTGGTGCGGACGAGCAGTACTTC. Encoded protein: CASNSGADEQYF.

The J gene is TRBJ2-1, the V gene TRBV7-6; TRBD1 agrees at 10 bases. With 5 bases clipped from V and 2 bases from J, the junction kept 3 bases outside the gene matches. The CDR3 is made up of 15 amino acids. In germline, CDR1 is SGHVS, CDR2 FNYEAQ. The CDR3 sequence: CASSAGQGTYNEQFF. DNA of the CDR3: TGTGCCAGCAGCGCGGGACAGGGGACCTACAATGAGCAGTTCTTC.

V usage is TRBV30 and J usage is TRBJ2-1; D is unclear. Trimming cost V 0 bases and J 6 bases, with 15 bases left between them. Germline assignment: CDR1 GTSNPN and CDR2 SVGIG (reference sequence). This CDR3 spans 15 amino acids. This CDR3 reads CAWSVVRGLSNEQFF. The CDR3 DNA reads TGTGCCTGGAGTGTCGTGCGAGGATTGAGCAATGAGCAGTTCTTC.

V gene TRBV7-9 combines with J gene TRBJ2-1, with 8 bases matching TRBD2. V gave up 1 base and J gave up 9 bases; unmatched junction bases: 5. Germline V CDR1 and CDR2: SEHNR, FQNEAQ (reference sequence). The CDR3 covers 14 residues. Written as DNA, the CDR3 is TGTGCCAGCAGCTTAGTAGCGGGGCTAGGTGAGCAGTTCTTC. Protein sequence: CASSLVAGLGEQFF.

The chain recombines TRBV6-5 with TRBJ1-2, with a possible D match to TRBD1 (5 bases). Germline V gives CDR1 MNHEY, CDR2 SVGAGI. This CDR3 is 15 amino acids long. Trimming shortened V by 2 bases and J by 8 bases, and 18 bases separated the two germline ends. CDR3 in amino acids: CASSYIGRGVNGYTF. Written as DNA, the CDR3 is TGTGCCAGCAGTTACATCGGGAGAGGGGTTAACGGCTACACCTTC.

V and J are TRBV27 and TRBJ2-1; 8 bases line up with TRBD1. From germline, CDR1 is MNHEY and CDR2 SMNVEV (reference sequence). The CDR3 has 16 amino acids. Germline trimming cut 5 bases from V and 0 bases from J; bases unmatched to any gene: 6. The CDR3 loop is CASSTGQGFSYNEQFF. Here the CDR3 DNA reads TGTGCCAGCAGTACAGGACAGGGTTTCTCCTACAATGAGCAGTTCTTC.

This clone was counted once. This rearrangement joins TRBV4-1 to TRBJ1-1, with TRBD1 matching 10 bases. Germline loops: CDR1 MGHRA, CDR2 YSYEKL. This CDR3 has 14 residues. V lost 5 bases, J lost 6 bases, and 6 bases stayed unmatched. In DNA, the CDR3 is TGCGCCAGCAGCTTAGGACAGGGGGGACCTGAAGCTTTCTTT. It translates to CASSLGQGGPEAFF.

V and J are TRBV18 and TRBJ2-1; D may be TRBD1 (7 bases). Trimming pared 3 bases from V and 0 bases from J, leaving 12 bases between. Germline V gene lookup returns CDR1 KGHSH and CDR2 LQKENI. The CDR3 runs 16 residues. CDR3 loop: CASSPRQGGSYNEQFF. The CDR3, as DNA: TGTGCCAGCTCACCTAGACAGGGAGGCTCCTACAATGAGCAGTTCTTC. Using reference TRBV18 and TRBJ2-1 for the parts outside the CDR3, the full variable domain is NAGVMQNPRHLVRRRGQEARLRCSPMKGHSHVYWYRQLPEEGLKFMVYLQKENIIDESGMPKERFSAEFPKEGPSILRIQQVVRGDSAAYFCASSPRQGGSYNEQFFGPGTRLTVL.

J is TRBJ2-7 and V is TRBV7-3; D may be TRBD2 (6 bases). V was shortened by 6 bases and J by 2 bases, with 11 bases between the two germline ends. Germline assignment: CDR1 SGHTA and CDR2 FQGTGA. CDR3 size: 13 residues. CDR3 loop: CASSRDFAYEQYF. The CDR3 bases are TGTGCCAGCAGTCGGGACTTTGCCTACGAGCAGTACTTC.

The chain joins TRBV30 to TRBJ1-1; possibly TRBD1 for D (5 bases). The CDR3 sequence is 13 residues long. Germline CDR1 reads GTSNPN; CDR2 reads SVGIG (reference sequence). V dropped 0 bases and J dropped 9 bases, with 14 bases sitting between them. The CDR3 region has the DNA TGTGCCTGGAGTGTACATCGGCAGGGAAAAGCTTTCTTT. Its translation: CAWSVHRQGKAFF.